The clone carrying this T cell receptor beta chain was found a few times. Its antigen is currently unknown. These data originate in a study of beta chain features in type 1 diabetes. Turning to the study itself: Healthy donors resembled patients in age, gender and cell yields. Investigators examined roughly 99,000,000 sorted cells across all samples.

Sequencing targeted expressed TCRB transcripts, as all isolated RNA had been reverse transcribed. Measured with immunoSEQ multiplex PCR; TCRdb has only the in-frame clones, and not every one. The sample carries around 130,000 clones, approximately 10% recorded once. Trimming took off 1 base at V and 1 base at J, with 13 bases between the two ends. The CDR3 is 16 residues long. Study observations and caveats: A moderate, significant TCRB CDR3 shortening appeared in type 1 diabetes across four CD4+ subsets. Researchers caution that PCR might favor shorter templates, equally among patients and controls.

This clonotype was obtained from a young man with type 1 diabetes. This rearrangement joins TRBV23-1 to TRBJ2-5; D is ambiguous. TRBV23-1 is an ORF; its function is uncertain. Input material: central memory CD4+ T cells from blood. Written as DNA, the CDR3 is TGCGCCAGCAGTCAATGGTTCCGGTGGTTCCAAGAGACCCAGTACTTC. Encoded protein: CASSQWFRWFQETQYF.